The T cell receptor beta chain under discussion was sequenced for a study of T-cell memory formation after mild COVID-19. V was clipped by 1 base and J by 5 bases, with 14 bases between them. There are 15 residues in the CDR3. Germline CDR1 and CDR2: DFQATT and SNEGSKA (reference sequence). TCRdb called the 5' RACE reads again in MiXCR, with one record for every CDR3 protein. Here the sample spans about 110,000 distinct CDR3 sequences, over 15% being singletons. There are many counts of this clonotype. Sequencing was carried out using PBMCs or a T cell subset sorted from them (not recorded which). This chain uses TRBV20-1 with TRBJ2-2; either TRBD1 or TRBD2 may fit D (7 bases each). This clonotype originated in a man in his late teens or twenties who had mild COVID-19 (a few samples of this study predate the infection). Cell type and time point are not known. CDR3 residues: CSARATGRGTGELFF. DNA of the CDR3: TGCAGTGCTAGAGCGACAGGGAGGGGTACCGGGGAGCTGTTTTTT.